This T cell receptor beta chain was observed in a study of beta chain features in type 1 diabetes. In the study overall: Across every sample, 107,917,701 sorted cells were examined in total. Study-wide findings and caveats: Researchers reported that naive, central memory and Treg TCRB repertoires appeared more similar in patients than in healthy donors. More deletions and fewer insertions at VDJ junctions were seen in type 1 diabetes patients.

To note about this clone: Its antigen remains unknown.

The CDR3 extends over 14 amino acids. In germline, CDR1 is SGHRS, CDR2 YFSETQ. V lost 0 bases and J 1 base, leaving 6 bases between the germline ends. All of the isolated RNA was reverse transcribed, so expressed TCRB transcripts were sequenced. Measured with immunoSEQ multiplex PCR; TCRdb has only the in-frame clones, and not every one. The table includes hundreds of thousands of clones, 9.6% detected once. This TCR derives from a woman aged 18 to 35 in good health. The sequenced sample consisted of naive CD4+ T cells from blood. The genes are TRBV5-1 and TRBJ2-3; D gene uncertain. The CDR3 sequence: CASSLEAGTDTQYF. In nucleotides, the CDR3 is TGCGCCAGCAGCTTGGAGGCGGGCACAGATACGCAGTATTTT. The full variable domain, in which reference TRBV5-1 and TRBJ2-3 provide the parts outside the CDR3, is KAGVTQTPRYLIKTRGQQVTLSCSPISGHRSVSWYQQTPGQGLQFLFEYFSETQRNKGNFPGRFSGRQFSNSRSEMNVSTLELGDSALYLCASSLEAGTDTQYFGPGTRLTVL.